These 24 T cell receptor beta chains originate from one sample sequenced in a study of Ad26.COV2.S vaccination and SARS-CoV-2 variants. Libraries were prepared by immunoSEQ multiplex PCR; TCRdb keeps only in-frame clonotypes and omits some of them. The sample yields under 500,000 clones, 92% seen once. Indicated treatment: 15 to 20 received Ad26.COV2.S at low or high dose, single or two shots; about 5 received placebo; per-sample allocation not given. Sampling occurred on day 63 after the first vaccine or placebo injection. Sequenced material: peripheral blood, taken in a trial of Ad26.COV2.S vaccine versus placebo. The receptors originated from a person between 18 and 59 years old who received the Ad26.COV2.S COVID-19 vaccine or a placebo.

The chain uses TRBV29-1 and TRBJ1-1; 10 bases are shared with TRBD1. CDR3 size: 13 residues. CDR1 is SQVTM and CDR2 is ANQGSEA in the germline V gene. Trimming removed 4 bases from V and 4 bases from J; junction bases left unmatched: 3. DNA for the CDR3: TGCAGCGTTGGGGGACAGGGGCCCACTGAAGCTTTCTTT. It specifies CSVGGQGPTEAFF.

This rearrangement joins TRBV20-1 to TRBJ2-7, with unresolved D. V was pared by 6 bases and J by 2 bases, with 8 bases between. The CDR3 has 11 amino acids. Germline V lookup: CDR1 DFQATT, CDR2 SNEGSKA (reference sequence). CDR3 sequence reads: CSAAGAYEQYF. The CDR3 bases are TGCAGTGCGGCTGGGGCCTACGAGCAGTACTTC.

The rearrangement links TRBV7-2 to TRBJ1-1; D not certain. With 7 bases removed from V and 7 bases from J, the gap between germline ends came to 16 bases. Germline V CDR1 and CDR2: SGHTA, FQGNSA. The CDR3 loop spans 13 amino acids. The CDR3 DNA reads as TGTGCCAGCAACCTACCCGTCGGGCTTGAAGCTTTCTTT. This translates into CASNLPVGLEAFF. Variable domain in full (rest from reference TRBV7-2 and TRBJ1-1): GAGVSQSPSNKVTEKGKDVELRCDPISGHTALYWYRQSLGQGLEFLIYFQGNSAPDKSGLPSDRFSAERTGGSVSTLTIQRTQQEDSAVYLCASNLPVGLEAFFGQGTRLTVV.

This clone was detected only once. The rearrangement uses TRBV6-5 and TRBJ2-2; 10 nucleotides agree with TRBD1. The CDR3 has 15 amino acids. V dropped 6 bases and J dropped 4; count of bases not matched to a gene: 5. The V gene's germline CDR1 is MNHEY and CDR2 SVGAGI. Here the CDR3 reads CASSPRDRGTGELFF. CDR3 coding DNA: TGTGCCAGCAGCCCCCGGGACAGGGGCACCGGGGAGCTGTTTTTT.

The CDR3 region has the DNA TGCGCCAGCAGCTTGGGACAGGGGTTTTCCTACGAGCAGTACTTC. It encodes CASSLGQGFSYEQYF. This chain uses TRBV5-1 with TRBJ2-7; the match to TRBD1 covers 8 bases. The CDR3 extends over 15 amino acids. Trimming at V came to 0 bases and at J to 1 base, leaving 3 bases not matched to a gene. CDR1 is SGHRS and CDR2 is YFSETQ in the germline V gene.

This CDR3 is CASSVGGFDEKLFF. The CDR3 nucleotides read TGTGCCAGCAGCGTAGGGGGGTTCGATGAAAAACTGTTTTTT. The rearrangement links TRBV9 to TRBJ1-4; D possibly corresponds to TRBD1 (5 bases). The CDR3 is 14 amino acids. V was trimmed by 0 bases and J by 6 bases, leaving 9 bases between them. Germline CDR1 is SGDLS and CDR2 is YYNGEE.

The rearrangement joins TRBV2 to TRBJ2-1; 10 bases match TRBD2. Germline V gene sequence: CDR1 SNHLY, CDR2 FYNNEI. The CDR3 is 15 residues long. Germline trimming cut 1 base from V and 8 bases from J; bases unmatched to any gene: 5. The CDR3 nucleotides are TGTGCCAGCAGTGAAGGTGGGACTAGCGTTTATGAGCAGTTCTTC. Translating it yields CASSEGGTSVYEQFF.

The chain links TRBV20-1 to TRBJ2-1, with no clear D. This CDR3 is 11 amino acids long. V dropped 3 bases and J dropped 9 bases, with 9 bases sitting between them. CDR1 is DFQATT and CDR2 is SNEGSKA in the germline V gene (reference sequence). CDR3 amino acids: CSASLAGEQFF. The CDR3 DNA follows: TGCAGTGCTAGTTTAGCTGGTGAGCAGTTCTTC.

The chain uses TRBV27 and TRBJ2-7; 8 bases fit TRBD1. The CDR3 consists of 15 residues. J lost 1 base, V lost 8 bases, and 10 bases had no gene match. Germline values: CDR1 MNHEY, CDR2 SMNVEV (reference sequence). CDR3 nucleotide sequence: TGTGCCAGCGGTAACCCGGGACAGGATTCCTACGAGCAGTACTTC. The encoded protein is CASGNPGQDSYEQYF.

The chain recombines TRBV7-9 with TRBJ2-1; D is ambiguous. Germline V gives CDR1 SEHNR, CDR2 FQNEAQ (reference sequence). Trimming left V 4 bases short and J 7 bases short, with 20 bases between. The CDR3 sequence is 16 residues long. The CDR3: CASSSAWVGSSNEQFF. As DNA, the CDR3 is TGTGCCAGCAGCTCCGCGTGGGTGGGGTCTAGTAATGAGCAGTTCTTC.

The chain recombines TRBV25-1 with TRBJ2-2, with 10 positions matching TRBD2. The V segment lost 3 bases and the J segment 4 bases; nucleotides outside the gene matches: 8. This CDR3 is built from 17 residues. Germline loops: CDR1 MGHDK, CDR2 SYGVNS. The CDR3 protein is CASSDPRGTSATGELFF. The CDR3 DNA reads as TGTGCCAGCAGTGACCCAAGGGGGACTAGCGCCACCGGGGAGCTGTTTTTT.

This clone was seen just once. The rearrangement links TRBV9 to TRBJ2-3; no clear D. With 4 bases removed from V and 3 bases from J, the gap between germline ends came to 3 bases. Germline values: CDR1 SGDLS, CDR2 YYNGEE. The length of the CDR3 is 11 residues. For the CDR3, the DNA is TGTGCCAGCAGCTCTACAGATACGCAGTATTTT. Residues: CASSSTDTQYF. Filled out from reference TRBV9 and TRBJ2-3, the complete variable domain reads DSGVTQTPKHLITATGQRVTLRCSPRSGDLSVYWYQQSLDQGLQFLIQYYNGEERAKGNILERFSAQQFPDLHSELNLSSLELGDSALYFCASSSTDTQYFGPGTRLTVL.

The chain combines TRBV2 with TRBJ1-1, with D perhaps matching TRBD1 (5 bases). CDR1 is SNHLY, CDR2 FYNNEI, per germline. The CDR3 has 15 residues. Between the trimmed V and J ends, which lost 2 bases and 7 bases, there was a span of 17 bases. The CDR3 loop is CASSETGTRPGEAFF. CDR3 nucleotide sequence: TGTGCCAGCAGTGAAACAGGAACCCGACCGGGTGAAGCTTTCTTT.

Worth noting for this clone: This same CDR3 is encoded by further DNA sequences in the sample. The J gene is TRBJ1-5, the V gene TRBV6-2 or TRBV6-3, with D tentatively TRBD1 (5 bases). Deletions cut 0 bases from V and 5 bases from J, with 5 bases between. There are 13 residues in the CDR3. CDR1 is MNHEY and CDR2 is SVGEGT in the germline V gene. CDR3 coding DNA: TGTGCCAGCAGTTACTCGGGGGATCAGCCCCAGCATTTT. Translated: CASSYSGDQPQHF.

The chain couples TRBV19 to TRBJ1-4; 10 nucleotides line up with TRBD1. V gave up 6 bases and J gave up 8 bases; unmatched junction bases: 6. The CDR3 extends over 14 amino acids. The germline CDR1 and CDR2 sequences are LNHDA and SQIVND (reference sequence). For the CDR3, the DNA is TGTGCCAGTAGCTCCGGGACAGGGGAGGAAAAACTGTTTTTT. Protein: CASSSGTGEEKLFF.

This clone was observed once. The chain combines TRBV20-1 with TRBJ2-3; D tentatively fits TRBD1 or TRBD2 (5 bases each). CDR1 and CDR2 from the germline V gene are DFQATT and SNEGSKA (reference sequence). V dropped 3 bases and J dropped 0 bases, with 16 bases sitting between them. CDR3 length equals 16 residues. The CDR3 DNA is TGCAGTGCTAGTGGGGGTATCAGACAAAGCACAGATACGCAGTATTTT. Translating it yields CSASGGIRQSTDTQYF.

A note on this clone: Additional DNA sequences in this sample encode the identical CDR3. The CDR3 DNA follows: TGTGCCACCAGTGACGGCAATCAGCCCCAGCATTTT. It codes for CATSDGNQPQHF. This chain uses TRBV24-1 with TRBJ1-5; no reliable D call. The CDR3 is 12 amino acids. V dropped 4 bases and J dropped 2 bases, with 2 bases sitting between them. Germline V CDR1 and CDR2: KGHDR, SFDVKD.

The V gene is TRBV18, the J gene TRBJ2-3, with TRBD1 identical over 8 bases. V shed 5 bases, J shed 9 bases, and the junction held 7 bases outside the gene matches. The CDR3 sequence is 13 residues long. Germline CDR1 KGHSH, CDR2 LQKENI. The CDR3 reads CASSDGQGRTQYF. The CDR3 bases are TGTGCCAGCTCAGACGGACAGGGTCGCACGCAGTATTTT.

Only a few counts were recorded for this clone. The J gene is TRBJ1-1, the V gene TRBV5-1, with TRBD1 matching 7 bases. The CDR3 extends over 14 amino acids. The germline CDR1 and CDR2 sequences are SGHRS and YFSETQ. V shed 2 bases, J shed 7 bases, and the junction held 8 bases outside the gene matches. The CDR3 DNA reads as TGCGCCAGCAGCTTTGGACAGGTGGACTTTGAAGCTTTCTTT. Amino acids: CASSFGQVDFEAFF.

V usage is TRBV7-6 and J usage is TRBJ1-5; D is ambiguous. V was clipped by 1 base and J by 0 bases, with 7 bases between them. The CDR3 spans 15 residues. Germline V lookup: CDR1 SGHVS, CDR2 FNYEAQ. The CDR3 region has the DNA TGTGCCAGCAGCTTAGACCAAAATAGCAATCAGCCCCAGCATTTT. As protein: CASSLDQNSNQPQHF.

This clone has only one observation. CDR3 DNA: TGCGCCAGCAGCTTGGCGGCAGCTTCAGGAAACACCATATATTTT. This encodes CASSLAAASGNTIYF. The rearrangement uses TRBV5-1 and TRBJ1-3; D remains ambiguous. Germline V gives CDR1 SGHRS, CDR2 YFSETQ. Between the trimmed V and J ends, which lost 0 bases and 4 bases, there was a span of 11 bases. The CDR3 spans 15 residues. Combining the CDR3 with reference TRBV5-1 and TRBJ1-3 gives the whole variable domain KAGVTQTPRYLIKTRGQQVTLSCSPISGHRSVSWYQQTPGQGLQFLFEYFSETQRNKGNFPGRFSGRQFSNSRSEMNVSTLELGDSALYLCASSLAAASGNTIYFGEGSWLTVV.

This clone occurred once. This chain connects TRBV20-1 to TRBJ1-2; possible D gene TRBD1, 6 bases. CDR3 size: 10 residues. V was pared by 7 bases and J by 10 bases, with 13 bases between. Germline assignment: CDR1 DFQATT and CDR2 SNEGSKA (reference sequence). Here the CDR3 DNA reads TGCAGTGGTAAGACAGGAGCCTACACCTTC. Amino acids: CSGKTGAYTF.

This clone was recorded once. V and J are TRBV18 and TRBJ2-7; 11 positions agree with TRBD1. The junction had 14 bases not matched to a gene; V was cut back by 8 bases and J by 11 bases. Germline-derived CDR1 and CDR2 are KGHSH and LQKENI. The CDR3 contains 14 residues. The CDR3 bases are TGTGCCAGCACTGAGGGGACAGGGGGGAGAGAAAAGTACTTC. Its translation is CASTEGTGGREKYF.

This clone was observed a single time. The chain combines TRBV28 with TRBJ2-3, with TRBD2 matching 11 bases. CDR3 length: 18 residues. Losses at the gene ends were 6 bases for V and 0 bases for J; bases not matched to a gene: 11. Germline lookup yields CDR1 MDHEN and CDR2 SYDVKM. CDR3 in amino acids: CASSLELAGDLSTDTQYF. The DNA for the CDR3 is TGTGCCAGCAGCCTGGAACTAGCGGGGGACCTTAGCACAGATACGCAGTATTTT.